The 19 T cell receptor beta chains below all came from one sample that was sequenced in a study of early T cells in non-severe SARS-CoV-2 infection. TCRdb ran MiXCR on the 5' RACE reads and lists one entry per CDR3 protein. Of about 30,000 distinct CDR3 sequences listed, 6.6% are singletons. The sample comprised whole blood. These receptor sequences come from an adult who was a healthcare worker with PCR-confirmed SARS-CoV-2 infection or an uninfected control (not recorded which).

This clonotype was seen ten or more times. The chain uses TRBV6-1 and TRBJ1-5; tentative D call: TRBD1 (5 bases). The CDR3 has 14 residues. Germline CDR1 is MNHNS and CDR2 is SASEGT. Trimming pared 4 bases from V and 3 bases from J, leaving 10 bases between. CDR3 in DNA: TGTGCCAGCAGTGTCGAGGGGTACAATCAGCCCCAGCATTTT. It yields the protein CASSVEGYNQPQHF.

Ten or more counts support this clonotype. The chain recombines TRBV4-2 with TRBJ2-2, with TRBD2 identical over 8 bases. Germline CDR1 reads LGHNA; CDR2 reads YNFKEQ. The V and J ends lost 5 bases and 0 bases, in that order; junction bases with no gene match: 2. The CDR3 totals 15 residues. CDR3 sequence: CASSISGANTGELFF. The CDR3 bases are TGTGCCAGCAGCATTAGCGGGGCGAACACCGGGGAGCTGTTTTTT.

This clonotype was seen repeatedly, ten times or more. The chain carries TRBV10-3 and TRBJ2-7; 10 nucleotides agree with TRBD1. With V trimmed by 6 bases and J by 3 bases, 5 bases remained unmatched. Germline loops: CDR1 ENHRY, CDR2 SYGVKD. The CDR3 has 14 residues. This CDR3 reads CAIRPGTGDYEQYF. DNA for the CDR3: TGTGCCATCAGACCTGGGACAGGGGACTACGAGCAGTACTTC.

This clonotype was seen ten or more times. V gene TRBV28 combines with J gene TRBJ2-3, with a weak D call TRBD2 (6 bases). Germline assignment: CDR1 MDHEN and CDR2 SYDVKM. This CDR3 spans 15 amino acids. Trimming removed 5 bases at V and 3 bases at J, with 15 bases between. The CDR3 region is CASSPHVGGTDTQYF. The DNA of the CDR3 is TGTGCCAGCAGTCCCCATGTGGGAGGAACAGATACGCAGTATTTT. Based on the CDR3 plus reference TRBV28 and TRBJ2-3, the full variable domain is DVKVTQSSRYLVKRTGEKVFLECVQDMDHENMFWYRQDPGLGLRLIYFSYDVKMKEKGDIPEGYSVSREKKERFSLILESASTNQTSMYLCASSPHVGGTDTQYFGPGTRLTVL.

Many counts were recorded for this clonotype. The chain has TRBV5-1 and TRBJ2-5; a weak D match, TRBD2 (6 bases). Germline V gene lookup returns CDR1 SGHRS and CDR2 YFSETQ. V lost 4 bases to trimming and J lost 3 bases, with 19 bases between them. The CDR3 has 16 residues. CDR3 residues: CASSPGARWSEETQYF. CDR3 bases: TGCGCCAGCAGCCCGGGAGCCCGTTGGAGCGAAGAGACCCAGTACTTC.

This clonotype was found many times. The chain couples TRBV12-3 or TRBV12-4 to TRBJ2-7; possibly TRBD1 for D (7 bases). Between the trimmed V and J ends, which lost 3 bases and 4 bases, there was a span of 19 bases. The CDR3 extends over 16 amino acids. DNA of the CDR3: TGTGCCAGCAGTTTCCCTTACGACAGGGCGGGGTACGAGCAGTACTTC. Translation gives CASSFPYDRAGYEQYF.

This clonotype appeared many times. J is TRBJ2-1 and V is TRBV7-2; the D gene is possibly TRBD1 (5 bases). Trimming cost V 1 base and J 2 bases, with 12 bases left between them. This CDR3 region has 16 residues. Per germline, CDR1 SGHTA and CDR2 FQGNSA. CDR3 in DNA: TGTGCCAGCAGCTTAGTAGGGGTAGGCGCCTACAATGAGCAGTTCTTC. Translating gives CASSLVGVGAYNEQFF.

This clonotype has ten or more counts. This chain uses TRBV27 with TRBJ2-2; 10 bases align to TRBD2. The CDR3 spans 15 residues. Trimming cost V 4 bases and J 4 bases; bases outside gene matches: 3. Germline V gives CDR1 MNHEY, CDR2 SMNVEV (reference sequence). CDR3 region: CASSSSGSGTGELFF. In DNA, the CDR3 is TGTGCCAGCAGTTCTAGCGGGAGTGGCACCGGGGAGCTGTTTTTT.

At least ten counts were recorded for this clonotype. The chain employs TRBV5-1 and TRBJ2-5; 14 nucleotides match TRBD2. The CDR3 loop spans 17 amino acids. V was pared by 4 bases and J by 5 bases, with 10 bases of the junction left unmatched. Germline V CDR1 and CDR2: SGHRS, YFSETQ. In nucleotides, the CDR3 is TGCGCCAGCAGCATACAACTGGGACTAGCGGGAGACGAGACCCAGTACTTC. Protein: CASSIQLGLAGDETQYF.

This clonotype was recorded many times. The rearrangement links TRBV6-4 to TRBJ1-6; D is unclear. V lost 6 bases to trimming and J lost 10 bases, with 13 bases between them. The CDR3 has 13 residues. Germline CDR1 reads MRHNA; CDR2 reads SNTAGT. The CDR3 sequence: CASSADWNSPLHF. The DNA of the CDR3 is TGTGCCAGCAGCGCGGACTGGAACTCACCCCTCCACTTT.

This clonotype was observed many times. This rearrangement joins TRBV10-3 to TRBJ2-2, with TRBD1 matching over 7 bases. This CDR3 region has 16 residues. V gave up 3 bases and J gave up 2 bases; unmatched junction bases: 6. Germline-derived CDR1 and CDR2 are ENHRY and SYGVKD. The DNA for the CDR3 is TGTGCCATCAGTGACCTGACAGGGTCTAACACCGGGGAGCTGTTTTTT. Amino acid sequence: CAISDLTGSNTGELFF.

Note on this clonotype: This clone may be a read error of a much larger clone one base away. The chain is built from TRBV18 and TRBJ2-1; tentatively, D is TRBD1 or TRBD2 (5 bases each). The CDR3 contains 16 residues. The germline CDR1 and CDR2 sequences are KGHSH and LQKENI. CDR3 nucleotides: TGTGCCAGCTCACCCAGATCCGGGACGATGAACAATGTGCAGTTCTTC. Encoded protein: CASSPRSGTMNNVQFF. Full variable domain (missing parts from reference TRBV18 and TRBJ2-1): NAGVMQNPRHLVRRRGQEARLRCSPMKGHSHVYWYRQLPEEGLKFMVYLQKENIIDESGMPKERFSAEFPKEGPSILRIQQVVRGDSAAYFCASSPRSGTMNNVQFFGPGTRLTVL.

The rearrangement joins TRBV18 to TRBJ1-6; D gene unclear. Trimming removed 3 bases at V and 8 bases at J, with 8 bases between. The CDR3 runs to 13 residues. Germline CDR1 reads KGHSH; CDR2 reads LQKENI. In DNA, the CDR3 is TGTGCCAGCTCACCCCACGTTGATTCACCCCTCCACTTT. This sequence encodes CASSPHVDSPLHF.

This clonotype came up many times. The chain joins TRBV20-1 to TRBJ2-7; TRBD1 might be the D (7 bases). V was cut by 0 bases and J by 2 bases, with 11 bases left in between. This CDR3 spans 14 amino acids. CDR1 and CDR2 from the germline V gene are DFQATT and SNEGSKA (reference sequence). The CDR3 loop reads CSARDGGGPYEQYF. The CDR3 nucleotides are TGCAGTGCTAGAGATGGAGGGGGCCCCTACGAGCAGTACTTC.

The table lists this clonotype with many counts. The rearrangement links TRBV19 to TRBJ2-2; 9 bases are shared with TRBD1. Germline CDR1 is LNHDA and CDR2 is SQIVND (reference sequence). The CDR3 covers 17 residues. The V gene end was trimmed by 5 bases and the J gene end by 3 bases; junction bases not matched to a gene: 10. CDR3 in DNA: TGTGCCAGTAGTCCTGTGGACAGGGGTGACGACACCGGGGAGCTGTTTTTT. Translated: CASSPVDRGDDTGELFF. The variable domain in full, completed from reference TRBV19 and TRBJ2-2, reads DGGITQSPKYLFRKEGQNVTLSCEQNLNHDAMYWYRQDPGQGLRLIYYSQIVNDFQKGDIAEGYSVSREKKESFPLTVTSAQKNPTAFYLCASSPVDRGDDTGELFFGEGSRLTVL.

About this clonotype itself: At one end, the junction sequence differs from germline, possibly due to a read error. The V gene is TRBV12-3 or TRBV12-4, the J gene TRBJ2-7, with D hard to call. The CDR3 spans 12 residues. Here the CDR3 reads CASSTGRYGQNF. The CDR3, as DNA: TGTGCCAGCAGCACCGGACGGTATGGCCAGAACTTC.

The V and J genes are TRBV24-1 and TRBJ2-1, with 10 bases lining up with TRBD2. Trimming removed 6 bases from V and 8 bases from J; junction bases left unmatched: 3. Germline V gene sequence: CDR1 KGHDR, CDR2 SFDVKD. The CDR3 extends over 13 amino acids. The CDR3 loop reads CATSRLAGDEQFF. The DNA for the CDR3 is TGTGCCACCAGTCGGCTAGCGGGAGATGAGCAGTTCTTC.

Many counts were recorded for this clonotype. This chain uses TRBV14 with TRBJ2-1; the D gene is possibly TRBD2 (6 bases). V was pared by 4 bases and J by 16 bases, with 20 bases between. Germline V CDR1 and CDR2: SGHDN, FVKESK. The CDR3 is 13 residues long. The CDR3 spells CASSLTGLRAEFF. The CDR3 DNA follows: TGTGCCAGCAGCCTTACTGGACTAAGAGCGGAATTCTTC.

This clonotype has a count of ten or more. The chain has TRBV29-1 and TRBJ2-1; 9 bases agree with TRBD2. V lost 4 bases, J lost 4 bases, and 2 bases stayed unmatched. The CDR3 extends over 13 amino acids. Germline V CDR1 and CDR2: SQVTM, ANQGSEA. The CDR3 spells CSVVTSGYNEQFF. The CDR3 bases are TGCAGCGTTGTCACTAGCGGGTACAATGAGCAGTTCTTC.